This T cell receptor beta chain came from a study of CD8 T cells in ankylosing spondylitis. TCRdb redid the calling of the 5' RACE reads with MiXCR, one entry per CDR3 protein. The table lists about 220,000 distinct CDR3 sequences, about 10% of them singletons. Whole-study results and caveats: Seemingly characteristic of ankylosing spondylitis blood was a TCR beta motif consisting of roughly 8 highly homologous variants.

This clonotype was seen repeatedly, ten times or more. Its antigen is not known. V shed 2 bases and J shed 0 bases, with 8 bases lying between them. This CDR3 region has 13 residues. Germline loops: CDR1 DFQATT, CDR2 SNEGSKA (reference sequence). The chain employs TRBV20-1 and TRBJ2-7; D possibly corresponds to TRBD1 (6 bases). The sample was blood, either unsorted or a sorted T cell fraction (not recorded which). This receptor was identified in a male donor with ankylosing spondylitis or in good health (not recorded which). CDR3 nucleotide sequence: TGCAGTGCTAGAACGGACAGCTCCTACGAGCAGTACTTC. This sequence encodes CSARTDSSYEQYF.